These 17 T cell receptor beta chains were sequenced from one sample in a study of CD8 T cells in ankylosing spondylitis. One entry per CDR3 protein results from TCRdb running MiXCR on the 5' RACE reads. The top ten clones hold 0.5% to 0.75% of a sample with some 240,000 distinct CDR3 sequences, roughly a quarter of them seen once. The sequenced sample was blood, either unsorted or a sorted T cell fraction (not recorded which). These receptors were taken from a male donor with ankylosing spondylitis or in good health (not recorded which).

This chain uses TRBV12-3 or TRBV12-4 with TRBJ2-1; TRBD2 matches 10 bases. The CDR3 loop spans 17 amino acids. Unmatched junction bases numbered 10, after V lost 1 base and J lost 7 bases. The CDR3 bases are TGTGCCAGCAGTTTAGATGTGTCTAGCGGGGGTTCTAATGAGCAGTTCTTC. Amino acid sequence: CASSLDVSSGGSNEQFF.

This clonotype was detected ten times or more. The rearrangement uses TRBV20-1 and TRBJ2-2; 7 nucleotides agree with TRBD1. The junction had 5 bases not matched to a gene; V was cut back by 6 bases and J by 4 bases. In germline, CDR1 is DFQATT, CDR2 SNEGSKA (reference sequence). This CDR3 has 13 residues. Written as DNA, the CDR3 is TGCAGTGCCGAGGGACAGATCACCGGGGAGCTGTTTTTT. This encodes CSAEGQITGELFF.

The chain has TRBV20-1 and TRBJ2-1; tentatively, D is TRBD2 (5 bases). In germline, CDR1 is DFQATT, CDR2 SNEGSKA (reference sequence). V lost 5 bases, J lost 0 bases, and 11 bases lay in between. The CDR3 length is 14 residues. The CDR3 DNA reads TGCAGTGCTCCGGGGATCTTCTCCTACAATGAGCAGTTCTTC. Its translation is CSAPGIFSYNEQFF.

The genes are TRBV5-6 and TRBJ1-1; D is unresolved. V shed 0 bases and J shed 1 base, with 10 bases lying between them. CDR1 is SGHDT, CDR2 YYEEEE, per germline. This CDR3 region has 15 residues. The CDR3 nucleotides are TGTGCCAGCAGCTTGGTCGATCGACCGAACACTGAAGCTTTCTTT. It specifies CASSLVDRPNTEAFF.

This clonotype turned up a few times. J is TRBJ2-5 and V is TRBV29-1, with D possibly matching TRBD2 (6 bases). V was clipped by 3 bases and J by 5 bases, with 10 bases between them. The CDR3 loop spans 12 amino acids. The V gene's germline CDR1 is SQVTM and CDR2 ANQGSEA. The CDR3 protein is CSVETGGETQYF. The CDR3 coding sequence is TGCAGCGTTGAGACTGGGGGGGAGACCCAGTACTTC.

This clonotype was seen only a few times. This chain connects TRBV12-3 or TRBV12-4 to TRBJ2-7; 7 bases agree with TRBD1. V trimming: 6 bases; J trimming: 2 bases; junction bases outside the gene matches: 10. This CDR3 is built from 15 residues. CDR3 residues: CASSNRQGETYEQYF. The CDR3 DNA reads as TGTGCCAGCAGCAATCGACAGGGTGAGACCTACGAGCAGTACTTC.

Only a few counts were recorded for this clonotype. The chain joins TRBV20-1 to TRBJ2-6; D call uncertain. Germline V gives CDR1 DFQATT, CDR2 SNEGSKA (reference sequence). CDR3 length equals 13 residues. The V end lost 3 bases, the J end lost 1 base, and 4 bases lay between the germline ends. The CDR3, as DNA: TGCAGTGCTAGCCAATCTGGGGCCAACGTCCTGACTTTC. This gives the protein CSASQSGANVLTF.

In this sample, this clonotype turned up many times. The V gene is TRBV6-5, the J gene TRBJ1-3, with 10 bases lining up with TRBD1. There are 16 residues in the CDR3. Looked up from germline, CDR1 is MNHEY and CDR2 is SVGAGI. V was clipped by 2 bases and J by 5 bases; unmatched bases: 6. CDR3 in DNA: TGTGCCAGCAGTTACGACCGGGACAGGGGTAGAAACACCATATATTTT. It codes for CASSYDRDRGRNTIYF.

This chain joins TRBV24-1 and TRBJ2-5; no reliable D call. This CDR3 spans 15 amino acids. CDR1 is KGHDR and CDR2 is SFDVKD in the germline V gene. The ends were cut back, 3 bases at V and 1 base at J, with 11 bases in the middle. CDR3 bases: TGTGCCACCAGTGATCGAGGACGGATCCAAGAGACCCAGTACTTC. Residues: CATSDRGRIQETQYF.

The chain employs TRBV24-1 and TRBJ2-1; 8 nucleotides agree with TRBD2. Unmatched junction bases numbered 7, after V lost 0 bases and J lost 7 bases. The CDR3 is 16 residues long. The germline V gene encodes CDR1 KGHDR and CDR2 SFDVKD. The CDR3 sequence is CATSDLSAGGGNEQFF. The DNA for the CDR3 is TGTGCCACCAGTGATTTGTCGGCGGGGGGTGGGAATGAGCAGTTCTTC.

This clonotype was counted only a few times. The chain has TRBV12-3 or TRBV12-4 and TRBJ2-3, with D perhaps matching TRBD1 or TRBD2 (5 bases each). Trimming took off 4 bases at V and 6 bases at J, with 11 bases between the two ends. This CDR3 spans 13 amino acids. CDR3 protein: CASSSGTVDTQYF. CDR3 DNA: TGTGCCAGCAGTTCGGGGACGGTGGATACGCAGTATTTT.

This clonotype was detected many times. The genes are TRBV7-9 and TRBJ1-1, with D possibly matching TRBD1 (5 bases). The CDR3 spans 14 residues. Trimming took off 5 bases at V and 1 base at J, with 11 bases between the two ends. Per germline, CDR1 SEHNR and CDR2 FQNEAQ (reference sequence). In nucleotides, the CDR3 is TGTGCCAGCAGCCACGGACAAAGGAACACTGAAGCTTTCTTT. It codes for CASSHGQRNTEAFF. The full variable domain, with the rest looked up from reference TRBV7-9 and TRBJ1-1, is DTGVSQNPRHKITKRGQNVTFRCDPISEHNRLYWYRQTLGQGPEFLTYFQNEAQLEKSRLLSDRFSAERPKGSFSTLEIQRTEQGDSAMYLCASSHGQRNTEAFFGQGTRLTVV.

This clonotype was counted many times. The chain carries TRBV24-1 and TRBJ2-3; D gene uncertain. Trimming stripped 9 bases from V and 3 bases from J, with 9 bases between. The CDR3 extends over 12 amino acids. Germline V gene data show CDR1 as KGHDR and CDR2 as SFDVKD. Written as DNA, the CDR3 is TGTGCCACCGGTGGGTCGACAGATACGCAGTATTTT. Protein product: CATGGSTDTQYF.

This clonotype was seen repeatedly, ten times or more. V is TRBV5-1 and J is TRBJ2-3; no clear D gene. Germline V gives CDR1 SGHRS, CDR2 YFSETQ. This CDR3 is built from 16 residues. V was clipped by 1 base and J by 0 bases, with 12 bases between them. CDR3 in DNA: TGCGCCAGCAGCTTGTTAGGTGGTGGCAGCACAGATACGCAGTATTTT. Translated: CASSLLGGGSTDTQYF.

The rearrangement links TRBV20-1 to TRBJ2-3; D tentatively fits TRBD1 or TRBD2 (5 bases each). The length of the CDR3 is 14 residues. Trimming took 4 bases from V and 1 from J, leaving 12 bases between them. The germline V gene encodes CDR1 DFQATT and CDR2 SNEGSKA (reference sequence). The CDR3 protein is CSANRGPGTDTQYF. CDR3 DNA: TGCAGTGCTAACCGGGGCCCCGGCACAGATACGCAGTATTTT.

This clonotype was counted many times. The V call is TRBV4-1, the J call TRBJ1-4; 10 nucleotides match TRBD1. In germline, CDR1 is MGHRA, CDR2 YSYEKL. V gave up 1 base and J gave up 7 bases; unmatched junction bases: 12. The CDR3 length is 18 residues. CDR3 in amino acids: CASSQGDRGLAGGEKLFF. The CDR3 DNA reads as TGCGCCAGCAGCCAAGGGGACAGGGGCTTGGCAGGAGGTGAAAAACTGTTTTTT.

CDR3 residues: CASSPRDRGSYEQYF. CDR3 DNA: TGTGCCAGCAGTCCCCGGGACAGGGGTTCCTACGAGCAGTACTTC. The chain links TRBV6-1 to TRBJ2-7; TRBD1 agrees at 10 bases. The V and J ends lost 5 bases and 1 base, in that order; junction bases with no gene match: 5. CDR3 length equals 15 residues. The germline V gene encodes CDR1 MNHNS and CDR2 SASEGT.